This TCR beta chain was recorded in a study of a mutant IDH1 vaccine in newly diagnosed glioma. Background on the study: Eight vaccinations reached patients in weeks 1, 3, 5, 7, 11, 15, 19 and 23. Treated individuals were roughly 62% male and roughly 40% female, averaging roughly 40 years of age. With temozolomide cycles, or 4-6 weeks after radiotherapy alone, vaccination was started. Study-level points and caveats: Of the patients, roughly 93% had vaccine-induced immune responses.

The V and J ends lost 3 bases and 4 bases respectively, with 11 bases between them. CDR3 length: 13 amino acids. Germline V gives CDR1 SGHNT, CDR2 YYREEE (reference sequence). Sequencing used immunoSEQ multiplex PCR; TCRdb keeps in-frame clones, though not all of them. The sample consists of about 58,000 clones, roughly four fifths of them appearing once. Noted time point: week 5, during vaccination. In the vaccine, a single dose held 300 ug of the mutant IDH1 20-mer peptide, along with topical imiquimod. Of note for this clone: The antigen remains undetermined.

This chain uses TRBV5-4 with TRBJ2-7, with unresolved D. The sample was PBMCs, taken from a glioma patient whose treatment included an IDH1 peptide vaccine. The TCR originated in a woman aged 45 to 65 with glioma. CDR3 in amino acids: CASSSKGVYEQYF. Here the CDR3 DNA reads TGTGCCAGCAGCTCTAAAGGAGTGTACGAGCAGTACTTC.